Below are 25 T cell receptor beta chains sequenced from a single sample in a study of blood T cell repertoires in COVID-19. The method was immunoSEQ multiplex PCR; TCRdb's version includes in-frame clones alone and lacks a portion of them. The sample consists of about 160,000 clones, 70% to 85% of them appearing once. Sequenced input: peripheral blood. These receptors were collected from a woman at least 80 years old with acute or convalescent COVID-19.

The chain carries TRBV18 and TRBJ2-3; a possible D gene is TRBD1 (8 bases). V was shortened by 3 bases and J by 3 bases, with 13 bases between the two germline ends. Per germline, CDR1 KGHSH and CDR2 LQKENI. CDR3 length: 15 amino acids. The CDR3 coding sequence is TGTGCCAGCTCACCCAGGGGGCGGGAGACAGATACGCAGTATTTT. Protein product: CASSPRGRETDTQYF.

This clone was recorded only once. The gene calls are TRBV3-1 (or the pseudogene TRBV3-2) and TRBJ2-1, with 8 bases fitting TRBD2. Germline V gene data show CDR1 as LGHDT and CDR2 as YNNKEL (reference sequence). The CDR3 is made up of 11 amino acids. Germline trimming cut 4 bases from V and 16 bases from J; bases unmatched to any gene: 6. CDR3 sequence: CASSRAGVYFF. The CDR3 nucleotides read TGTGCCAGCAGCCGAGCGGGAGTCTATTTCTTC.

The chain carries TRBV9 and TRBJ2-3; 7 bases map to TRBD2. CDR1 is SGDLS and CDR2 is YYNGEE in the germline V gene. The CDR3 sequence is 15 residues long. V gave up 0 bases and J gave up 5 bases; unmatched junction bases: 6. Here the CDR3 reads CASSVVSREGDTQYF. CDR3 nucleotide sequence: TGTGCCAGCAGCGTAGTATCCAGGGAGGGAGATACGCAGTATTTT.

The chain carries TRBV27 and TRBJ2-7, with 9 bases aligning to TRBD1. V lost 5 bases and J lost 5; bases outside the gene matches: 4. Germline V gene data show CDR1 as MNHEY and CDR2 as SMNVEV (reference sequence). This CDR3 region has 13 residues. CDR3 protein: CASSTGGIDEQYF. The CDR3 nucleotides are TGTGCCAGCAGTACAGGGGGCATCGACGAGCAGTACTTC.

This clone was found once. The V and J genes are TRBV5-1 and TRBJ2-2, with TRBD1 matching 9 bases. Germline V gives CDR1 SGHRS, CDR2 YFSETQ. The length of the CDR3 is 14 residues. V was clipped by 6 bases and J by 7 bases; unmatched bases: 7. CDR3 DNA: TGCGCCAGCAAGGCCGGGACAGGGAACGGGGAGCTGTTTTTT. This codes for CASKAGTGNGELFF.

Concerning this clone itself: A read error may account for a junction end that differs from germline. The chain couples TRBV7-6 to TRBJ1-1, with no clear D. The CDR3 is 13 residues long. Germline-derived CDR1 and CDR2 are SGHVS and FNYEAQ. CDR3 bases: TGTGCCAGCAGCCCACAGTTGAACGCTGAAGCTTTCTTT. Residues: CASSPQLNAEAFF.

Here the CDR3 reads CASSRGGGDTEAFF. The CDR3 region has the DNA TGTGCCAGCAGCCGAGGTGGGGGGGATACTGAAGCTTTCTTT. The rearrangement joins TRBV21-1 to TRBJ1-1. TRBV21-1 is designated a pseudogene. This CDR3 has 14 residues.

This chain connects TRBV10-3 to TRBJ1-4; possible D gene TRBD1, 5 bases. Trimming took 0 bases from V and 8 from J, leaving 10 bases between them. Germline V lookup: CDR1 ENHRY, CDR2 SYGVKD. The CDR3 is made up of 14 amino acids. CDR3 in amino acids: CAISESAGGEKLFF. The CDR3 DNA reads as TGTGCCATCAGTGAGTCAGCCGGGGGGGAAAAACTGTTTTTT.

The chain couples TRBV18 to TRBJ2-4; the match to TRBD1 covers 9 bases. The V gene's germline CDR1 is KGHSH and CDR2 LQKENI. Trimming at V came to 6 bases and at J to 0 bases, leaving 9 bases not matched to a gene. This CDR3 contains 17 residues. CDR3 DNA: TGTGCCAGCTCGCGGACAGGGGCAATCCTAGCCAAAAACATTCAGTACTTC. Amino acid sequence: CASSRTGAILAKNIQYF.

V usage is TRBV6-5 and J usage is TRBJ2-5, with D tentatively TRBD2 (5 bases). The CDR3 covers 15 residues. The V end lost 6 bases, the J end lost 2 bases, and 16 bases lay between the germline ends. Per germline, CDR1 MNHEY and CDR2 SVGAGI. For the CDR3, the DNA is TGTGCCAGCAGGGCCGGGTCCCGCGGGCAAGAGACCCAGTACTTC. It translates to CASRAGSRGQETQYF.

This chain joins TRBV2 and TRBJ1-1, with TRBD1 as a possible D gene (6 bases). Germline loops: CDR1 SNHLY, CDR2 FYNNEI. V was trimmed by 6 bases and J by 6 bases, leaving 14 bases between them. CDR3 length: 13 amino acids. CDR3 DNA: TGTGCCAGCAGGGGGGAGGGGGAGGCTGAAGCTTTCTTT. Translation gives CASRGEGEAEAFF.

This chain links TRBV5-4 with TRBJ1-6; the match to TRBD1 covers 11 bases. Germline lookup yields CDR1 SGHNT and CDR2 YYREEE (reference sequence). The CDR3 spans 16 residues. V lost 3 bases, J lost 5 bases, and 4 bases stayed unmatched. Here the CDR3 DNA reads TGTGCCAGCAGCTGGGGGACAGGGGGGAATAATTCACCCCTCCACTTT. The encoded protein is CASSWGTGGNNSPLHF. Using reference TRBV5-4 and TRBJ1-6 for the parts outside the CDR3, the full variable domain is ETGVTQSPTHLIKTRGQQVTLRCSSQSGHNTVSWYQQALGQGPQFIFQYYREEENGRGNFPPRFSGLQFPNYSSELNVNALELDDSALYLCASSWGTGGNNSPLHFGNGTRLTVT.

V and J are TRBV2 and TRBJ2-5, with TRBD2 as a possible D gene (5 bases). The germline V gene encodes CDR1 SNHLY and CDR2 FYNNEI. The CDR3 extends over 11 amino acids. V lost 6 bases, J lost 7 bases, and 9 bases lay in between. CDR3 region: CASRLEATQYF. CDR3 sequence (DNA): TGTGCCAGCAGGTTGGAGGCGACCCAGTACTTC.

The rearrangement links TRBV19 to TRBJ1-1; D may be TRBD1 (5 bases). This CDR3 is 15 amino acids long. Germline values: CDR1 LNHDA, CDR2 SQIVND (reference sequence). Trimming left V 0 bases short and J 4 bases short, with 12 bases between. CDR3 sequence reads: CASSIEARGVTEAFF. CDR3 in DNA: TGTGCCAGTAGTATAGAAGCGCGGGGGGTCACTGAAGCTTTCTTT.

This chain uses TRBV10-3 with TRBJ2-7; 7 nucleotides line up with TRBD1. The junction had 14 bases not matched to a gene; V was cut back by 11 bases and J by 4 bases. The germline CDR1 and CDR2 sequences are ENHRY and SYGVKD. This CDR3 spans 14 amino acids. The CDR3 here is CASTTGPPGYEQYF. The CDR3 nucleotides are TGTGCCTCAACGACAGGGCCGCCGGGATACGAGCAGTACTTC.

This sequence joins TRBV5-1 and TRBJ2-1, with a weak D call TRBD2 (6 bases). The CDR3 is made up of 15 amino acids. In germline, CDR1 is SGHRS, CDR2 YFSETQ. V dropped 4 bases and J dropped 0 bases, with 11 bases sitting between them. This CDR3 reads CASSVSGDSYNEQFF. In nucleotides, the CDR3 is TGCGCCAGCAGCGTTAGCGGCGACTCCTACAATGAGCAGTTCTTC.

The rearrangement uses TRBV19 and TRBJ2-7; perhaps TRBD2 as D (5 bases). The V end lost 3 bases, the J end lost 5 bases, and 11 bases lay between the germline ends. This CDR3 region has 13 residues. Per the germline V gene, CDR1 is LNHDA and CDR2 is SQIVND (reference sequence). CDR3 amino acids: CASSITGINEQYF. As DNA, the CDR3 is TGTGCCAGTAGTATCACCGGGATTAACGAGCAGTACTTC.

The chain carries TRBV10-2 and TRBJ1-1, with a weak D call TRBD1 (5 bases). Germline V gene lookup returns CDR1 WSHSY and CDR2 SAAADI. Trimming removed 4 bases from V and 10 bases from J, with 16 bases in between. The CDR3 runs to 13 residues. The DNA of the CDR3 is TGCGCCAGCAGTGCGGGGGGGAACGTTATAGCTTTCTTT. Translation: CASSAGGNVIAFF.

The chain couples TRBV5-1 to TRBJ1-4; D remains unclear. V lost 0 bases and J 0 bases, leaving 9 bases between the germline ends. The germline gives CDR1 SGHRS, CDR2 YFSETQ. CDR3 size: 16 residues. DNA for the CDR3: TGCGCCAGCAGCTTGGGCAGATCAGCAACTAATGAAAAACTGTTTTTT. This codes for CASSLGRSATNEKLFF.

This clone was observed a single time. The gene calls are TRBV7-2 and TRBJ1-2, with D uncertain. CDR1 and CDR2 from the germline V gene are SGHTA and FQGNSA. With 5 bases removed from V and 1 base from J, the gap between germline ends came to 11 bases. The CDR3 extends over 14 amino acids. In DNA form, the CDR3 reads TGTGCCAGCAGCCCACTGCAGGTTAACTATGGCTACACCTTC. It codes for CASSPLQVNYGYTF.

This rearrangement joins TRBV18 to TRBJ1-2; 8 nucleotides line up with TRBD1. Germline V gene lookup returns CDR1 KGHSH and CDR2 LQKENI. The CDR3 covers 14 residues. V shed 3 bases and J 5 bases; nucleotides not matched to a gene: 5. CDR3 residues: CASSPSQGVYGYTF. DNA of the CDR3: TGTGCCAGCTCACCCTCACAGGGGGTGTATGGCTACACCTTC. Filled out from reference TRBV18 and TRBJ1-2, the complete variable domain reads NAGVMQNPRHLVRRRGQEARLRCSPMKGHSHVYWYRQLPEEGLKFMVYLQKENIIDESGMPKERFSAEFPKEGPSILRIQQVVRGDSAAYFCASSPSQGVYGYTFGSGTRLTVV.

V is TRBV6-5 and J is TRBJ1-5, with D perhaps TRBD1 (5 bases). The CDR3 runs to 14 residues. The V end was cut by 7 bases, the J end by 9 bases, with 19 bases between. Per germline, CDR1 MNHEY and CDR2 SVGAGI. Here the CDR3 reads CASTPGLALGPQHF. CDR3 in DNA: TGTGCCAGCACCCCGGGACTAGCCCTGGGGCCCCAGCATTTT.

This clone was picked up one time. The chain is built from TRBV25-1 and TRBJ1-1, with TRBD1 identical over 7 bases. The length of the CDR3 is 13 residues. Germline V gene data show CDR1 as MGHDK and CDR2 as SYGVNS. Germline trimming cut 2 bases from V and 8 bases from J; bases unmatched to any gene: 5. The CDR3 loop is CASSEHGTAEAFF. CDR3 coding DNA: TGTGCCAGCAGTGAACACGGGACAGCGGAAGCTTTCTTT.

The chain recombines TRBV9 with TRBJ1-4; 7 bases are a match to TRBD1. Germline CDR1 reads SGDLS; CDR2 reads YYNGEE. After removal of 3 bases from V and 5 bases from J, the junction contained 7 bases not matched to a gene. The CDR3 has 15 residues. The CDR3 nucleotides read TGTGCCAGCAGCGAGAGGGACAGCCTAAATGAAAAACTGTTTTTT. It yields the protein CASSERDSLNEKLFF.

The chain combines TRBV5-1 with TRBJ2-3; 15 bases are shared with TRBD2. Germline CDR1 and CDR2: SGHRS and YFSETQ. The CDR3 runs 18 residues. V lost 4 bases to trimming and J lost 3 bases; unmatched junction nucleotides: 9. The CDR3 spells CASSLGLAGGLVTDTQYF. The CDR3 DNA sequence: TGCGCCAGCAGCCTCGGACTAGCGGGAGGGCTTGTTACAGATACGCAGTATTTT.